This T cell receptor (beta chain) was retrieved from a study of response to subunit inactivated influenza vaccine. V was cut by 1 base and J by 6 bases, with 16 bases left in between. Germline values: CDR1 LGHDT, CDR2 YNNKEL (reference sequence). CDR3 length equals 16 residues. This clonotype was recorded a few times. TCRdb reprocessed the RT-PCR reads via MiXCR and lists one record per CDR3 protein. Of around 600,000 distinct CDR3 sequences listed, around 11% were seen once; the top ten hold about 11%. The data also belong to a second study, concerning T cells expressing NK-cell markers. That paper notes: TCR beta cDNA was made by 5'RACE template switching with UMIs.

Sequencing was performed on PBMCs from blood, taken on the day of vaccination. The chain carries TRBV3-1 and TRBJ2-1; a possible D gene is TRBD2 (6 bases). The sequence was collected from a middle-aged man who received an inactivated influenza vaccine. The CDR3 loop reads CASSQVAEGIGNEQFF. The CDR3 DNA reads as TGTGCCAGCAGCCAAGTTGCGGAGGGGATCGGCAATGAGCAGTTCTTC.